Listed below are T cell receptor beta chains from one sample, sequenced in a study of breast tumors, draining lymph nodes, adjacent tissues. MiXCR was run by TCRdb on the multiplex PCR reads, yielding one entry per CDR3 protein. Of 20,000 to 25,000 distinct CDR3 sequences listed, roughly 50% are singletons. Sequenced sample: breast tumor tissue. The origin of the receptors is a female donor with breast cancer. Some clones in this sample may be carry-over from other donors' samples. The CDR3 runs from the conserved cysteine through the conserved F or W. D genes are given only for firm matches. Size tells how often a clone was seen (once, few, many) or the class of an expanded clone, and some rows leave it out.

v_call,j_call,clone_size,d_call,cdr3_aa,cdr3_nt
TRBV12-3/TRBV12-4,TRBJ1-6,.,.,CASTFTNSPPHF,TGTGCCAGCACCTTCACCAATTCACCCCCCCACTTT
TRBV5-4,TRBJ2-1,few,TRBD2,CARDSASGGSSYNEQFF,TGTGCTAGAGATTCGGCTAGCGGGGGCAGCTCCTACAATGAGCAGTTCTTC
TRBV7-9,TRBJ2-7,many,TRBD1,CASSSPRGQPFYEQYF,TGTGCCAGCAGCTCGCCGAGGGGACAGCCTTTCTACGAGCAGTACTTC
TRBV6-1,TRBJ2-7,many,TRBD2,CASRRRLAGGLTGSSYEQYF,TGTGCCAGCAGGCGACGACTAGCGGGAGGCCTCACTGGGAGCTCCTACGAGCAGTACTTC
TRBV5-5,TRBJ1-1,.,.,CASSSITSTVTGKTEAFF,TGTGCCAGCAGCTCCATAACCTCCACCGTCACAGGGAAGACTGAAGCTTTCTTT
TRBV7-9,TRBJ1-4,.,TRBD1,CASSLDWTGIEKLFF,TGTGCCAGCAGCTTAGATTGGACAGGGATCGAAAAACTGTTTTTT
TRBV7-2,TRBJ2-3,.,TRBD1,CASSYGQGGDTQYF,TGTGCCAGCAGCTACGGACAGGGCGGGGATACGCAGTATTTT
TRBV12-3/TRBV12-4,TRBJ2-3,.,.,CASSLGARGMADTQYF,TGTGCCAGCAGTTTAGGGGCTAGGGGCATGGCAGATACGCAGTATTTT
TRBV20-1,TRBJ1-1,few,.,CSARAEGGGRWTEAFF,TGCAGTGCTAGAGCCGAGGGGGGGGGGCGATGGACTGAAGCTTTCTTT
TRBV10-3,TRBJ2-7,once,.,CAISGTEDEQYF,TGTGCCATCAGTGGGACAGAGGACGAGCAGTACTTC
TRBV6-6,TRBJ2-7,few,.,CASNHNPKSEQYF,TGTGCCAGCAATCACAATCCGAAGAGCGAGCAGTACTTC
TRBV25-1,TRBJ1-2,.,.,CASSPTGTLYGYTF,TGTGCCAGCAGTCCCACCGGGACCCTCTATGGCTACACCTTC
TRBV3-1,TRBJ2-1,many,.,CASKSEGVSYNEQFF,TGTGCCAGCAAATCGGAGGGGGTCTCCTACAATGAGCAGTTCTTC
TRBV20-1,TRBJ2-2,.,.,CSARSGRTTGELFF,TGCAGTGCTAGGTCAGGGAGAACAACCGGGGAGCTGTTTTTT
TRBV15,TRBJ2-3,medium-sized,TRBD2,CATSNDRTSGRADTQYF,TGTGCCACCAGCAACGACAGGACTAGCGGGAGAGCAGATACGCAGTATTTT
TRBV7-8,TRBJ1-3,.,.,CASSLEWTSEGNTIYF,TGTGCCAGCAGCTTAGAATGGACTAGCGAAGGGAACACCATATATTTT
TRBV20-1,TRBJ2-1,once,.,CSVGYNEQFF,TGCAGTGTCGGGTACAATGAGCAGTTCTTC
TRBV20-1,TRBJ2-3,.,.,CSASGSRGKYTDTQYF,TGCAGTGCTAGCGGGAGTAGGGGGAAATACACAGATACGCAGTATTTT
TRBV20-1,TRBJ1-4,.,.,CSARDSTSLGDELFF,TGCAGTGCTAGAGATTCGACGTCCTTGGGGGATGAACTGTTTTTT
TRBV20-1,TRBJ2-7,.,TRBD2,CSARDSASGRAYEQYF,TGCAGTGCTAGAGATTCGGCTAGCGGGAGGGCCTACGAGCAGTACTTC
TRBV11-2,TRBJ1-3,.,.,CASSFNSGDTVYF,TGTGCCAGCAGCTTTAACTCTGGAGACACCGTATATTTT
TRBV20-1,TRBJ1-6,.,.,CSARAPGSSPIHF,TGCAGTGCTAGAGCGCCAGGGTCTTCACCCATCCACTTT
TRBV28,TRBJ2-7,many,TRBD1,CASSLGRFGQGPYEQYF,TGTGCCAGCAGTTTGGGGCGTTTCGGACAGGGTCCGTACGAGCAGTACTTC
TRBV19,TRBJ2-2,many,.,CASRENWGTKTGELFF,TGTGCCAGTAGGGAAAATTGGGGGACCAAGACCGGGGAGCTGTTTTTT